A single sample gave rise to the 9 T cell receptor beta chains below, sequenced in a study of beta chain features in type 1 diabetes. As every portion of the isolated RNA was reverse transcribed, the sequencing read expressed TCRB transcripts. The protocol was immunoSEQ multiplex PCR, while the TCRdb copy is restricted to in-frame clones and leaves out a portion. The sample contains about 290,000 clones, under 8.5% of which appear only once. The specimen was central memory CD4+ T cells from blood. The receptor set was obtained from a woman in her late teens or twenties in good health.

This sequence joins TRBV11-2 and TRBJ2-1, with TRBD2 identical over 9 bases. The CDR3 has 15 amino acids. Germline lookup yields CDR1 SGHAT and CDR2 FQNNGV. The junction had 11 bases not matched to a gene; V was cut back by 5 bases and J by 9 bases. CDR3 protein: CASSPSGSGSVEQFF. The CDR3 DNA follows: TGTGCCAGCAGCCCGAGTGGTAGCGGGAGCGTTGAGCAGTTCTTC.

The CDR3 nucleotides read TGTGCCAGCAGTGGAGCTAGGGCCGGTTCAACAGATACGCAGTATTTT. This sequence encodes CASSGARAGSTDTQYF. The rearrangement links TRBV6-1 to TRBJ2-3, with D unresolved. Trimming shortened V by 4 bases and J by 3 bases, and 17 bases separated the two germline ends. Germline V gives CDR1 MNHNS, CDR2 SASEGT. The CDR3 is made up of 16 amino acids.

V gene TRBV2 combines with J gene TRBJ1-1, with no clear D. Germline-derived CDR1 and CDR2 are SNHLY and FYNNEI. V shed 2 bases and J shed 5 bases, with 9 bases lying between them. This CDR3 spans 13 amino acids. The CDR3 nucleotides read TGTGCCAGCAGTGAATATGGGAAAACTGAAGCTTTCTTT. Its protein is CASSEYGKTEAFF.

The chain carries TRBV7-9 and TRBJ1-4, with 7 bases matching TRBD1. Germline V CDR1 and CDR2: SEHNR, FQNEAQ (reference sequence). V dropped 7 bases and J dropped 3; count of bases not matched to a gene: 8. The length of the CDR3 is 15 residues. CDR3 region: CASIPPGQPNEKLFF. In DNA form, the CDR3 reads TGTGCCAGCATCCCTCCGGGACAGCCTAATGAAAAACTGTTTTTT.

The rearrangement links TRBV29-1 to TRBJ2-1, with a weak D call TRBD1 (5 bases). The CDR3 totals 13 residues. Germline CDR1 SQVTM, CDR2 ANQGSEA. V was cut by 7 bases and J by 0 bases, with 10 bases left in between. The CDR3 reads CSGRVSSYNEQFF. The CDR3 nucleotides are TGCAGCGGCAGGGTGAGCTCCTACAATGAGCAGTTCTTC.

This clone was counted a few times. The rearrangement joins TRBV4-3 to TRBJ2-3, with TRBD2 matching over 7 bases. The CDR3 totals 15 residues. V lost 1 base to trimming and J lost 7 bases; unmatched junction nucleotides: 8. Germline assignment: CDR1 LGHNA and CDR2 YSLEER. The CDR3 coding sequence is TGCGCCAGCAGCCAAGGGCACGGGGGAGGGTATACGCAGTATTTT. Amino acid sequence: CASSQGHGGGYTQYF.

The V gene is TRBV14, the J gene TRBJ2-5; tentatively, D is TRBD1 or TRBD2 (6 bases each). This CDR3 is built from 14 residues. Germline CDR1 is SGHDN and CDR2 is FVKESK. The V gene lost 0 bases and the J gene lost 7 bases, with 12 bases spanning the gap. DNA for the CDR3: TGTGCCAGCAGCCAAGAGAGGGGGGCTGGGACCCAGTACTTC. Translating gives CASSQERGAGTQYF.

This sequence joins TRBV9 and TRBJ1-5, with 7 nucleotides matching TRBD1. This CDR3 comprises 17 residues. The ends lost 4 bases at V and 3 bases at J; junction bases unmatched: 13. Germline CDR1 SGDLS, CDR2 YYNGEE. CDR3 nucleotide sequence: TGTGCCAGCAGCCCCCCCGGGGGGACAGCTCTCAATCAGCCCCAGCATTTT. The encoded protein is CASSPPGGTALNQPQHF.

V and J are TRBV6-6 and TRBJ1-2; D possibly corresponds to TRBD1 (6 bases). The CDR3 totals 15 residues. The germline V gene encodes CDR1 MNHNY and CDR2 SVGAGI (reference sequence). V was pared by 0 bases and J by 8 bases, with 16 bases between. The CDR3 nucleotides read TGTGCCAGCAGTTACTCGATGGGGGGCCGCGAGGGCTACACCTTC. Its protein product is CASSYSMGGREGYTF.